This T cell receptor beta chain comes out of a study of glioma-infiltrating T cells after dendritic cell vaccination. On the study more broadly: Glioblastoma patients came from Phase I and II dendritic cell vaccination trials. The vaccine used monocyte-derived dendritic cells pulsed overnight with autologous tumor lysate. Patients received three intradermal dendritic cell vaccine injections at biweekly intervals.

Trimming at V came to 2 bases and at J to 6 bases, leaving 2 bases not matched to a gene. The CDR3 length is 13 residues. From germline, CDR1 is ENHRY and CDR2 SYGVKD. Up to about 2 ug genomic DNA was used for TCRB CDR3 amplification. The table came from immunoSEQ multiplex PCR; TCRdb's copy has only in-frame clones and leaves some out. The sample contains over 90,000 clones, 81% of which appear only once. The sequencing used blood, collected before dendritic cell vaccination. This chain connects TRBV10-3 to TRBJ1-2; 8 bases map to TRBD1. This TCR was recovered from a human donor with glioblastoma. The CDR3 sequence is CAISEAGGDGYTF. CDR3 nucleotides: TGTGCCATCAGTGAGGCAGGGGGCGATGGCTACACCTTC.